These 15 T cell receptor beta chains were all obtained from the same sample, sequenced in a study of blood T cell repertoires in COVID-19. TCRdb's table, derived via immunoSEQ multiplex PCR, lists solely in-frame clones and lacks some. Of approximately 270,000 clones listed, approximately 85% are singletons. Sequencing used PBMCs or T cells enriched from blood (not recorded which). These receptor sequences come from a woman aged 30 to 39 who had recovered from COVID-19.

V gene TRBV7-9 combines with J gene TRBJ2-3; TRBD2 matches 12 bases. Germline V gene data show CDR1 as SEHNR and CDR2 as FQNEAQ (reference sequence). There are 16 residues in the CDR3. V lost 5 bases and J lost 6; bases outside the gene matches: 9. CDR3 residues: CASSHPLAGGLDTQYF. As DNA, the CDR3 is TGTGCCAGCAGCCACCCCCTAGCGGGAGGGTTGGATACGCAGTATTTT.

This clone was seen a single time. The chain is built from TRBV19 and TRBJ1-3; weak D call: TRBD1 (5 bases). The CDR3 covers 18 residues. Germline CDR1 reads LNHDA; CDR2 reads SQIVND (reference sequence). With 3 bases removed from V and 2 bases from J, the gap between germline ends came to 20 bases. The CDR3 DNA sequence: TGTGCCAGTAGTATTGGAGGGGCCAGGTGGGCGACTGGAAACACCATATATTTT. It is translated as CASSIGGARWATGNTIYF.

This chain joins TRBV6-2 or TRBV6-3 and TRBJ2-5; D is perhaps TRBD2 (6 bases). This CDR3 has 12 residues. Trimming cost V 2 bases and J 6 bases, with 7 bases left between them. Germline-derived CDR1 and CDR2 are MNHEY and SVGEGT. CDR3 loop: CASSYGGKTQYF. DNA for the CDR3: TGTGCCAGCAGTTACGGAGGGAAGACCCAGTACTTC.

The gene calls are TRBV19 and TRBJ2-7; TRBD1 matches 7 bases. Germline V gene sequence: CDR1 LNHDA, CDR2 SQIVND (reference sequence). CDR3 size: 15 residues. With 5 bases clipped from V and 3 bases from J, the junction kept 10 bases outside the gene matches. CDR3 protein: CASSFTPGQIYEQYF. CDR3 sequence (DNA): TGTGCCAGTAGTTTTACCCCGGGACAGATCTACGAGCAGTACTTC.

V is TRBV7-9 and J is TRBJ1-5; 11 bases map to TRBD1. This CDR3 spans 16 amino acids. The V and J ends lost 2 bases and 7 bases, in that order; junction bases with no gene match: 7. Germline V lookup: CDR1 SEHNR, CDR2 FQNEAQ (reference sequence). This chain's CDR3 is CASSLHGTGGGQPQHF. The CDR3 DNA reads TGTGCCAGCAGCTTACATGGGACAGGGGGGGGCCAGCCCCAGCATTTT.

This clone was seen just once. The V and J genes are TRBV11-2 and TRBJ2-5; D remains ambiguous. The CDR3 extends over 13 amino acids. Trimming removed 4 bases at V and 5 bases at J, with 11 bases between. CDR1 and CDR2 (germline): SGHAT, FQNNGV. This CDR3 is CASSSEYRETQYF. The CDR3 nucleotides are TGTGCCAGCAGCTCAGAATACCGGGAGACCCAGTACTTC.

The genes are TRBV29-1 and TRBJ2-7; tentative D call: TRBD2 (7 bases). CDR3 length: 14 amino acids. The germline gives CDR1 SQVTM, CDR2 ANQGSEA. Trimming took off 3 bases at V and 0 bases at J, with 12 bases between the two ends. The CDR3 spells CSVDGGGGSYEQYF. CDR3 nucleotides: TGCAGCGTTGATGGAGGGGGGGGCTCCTACGAGCAGTACTTC.

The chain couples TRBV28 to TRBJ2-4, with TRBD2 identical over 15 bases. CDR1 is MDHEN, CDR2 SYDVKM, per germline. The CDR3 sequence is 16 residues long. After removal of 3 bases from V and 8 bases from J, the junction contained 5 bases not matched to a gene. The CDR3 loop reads CASSLGLAGGGDIQYF. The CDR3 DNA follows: TGTGCCAGCAGTTTGGGACTAGCGGGAGGTGGGGACATTCAGTACTTC. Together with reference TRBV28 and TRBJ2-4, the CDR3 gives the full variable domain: DVKVTQSSRYLVKRTGEKVFLECVQDMDHENMFWYRQDPGLGLRLIYFSYDVKMKEKGDIPEGYSVSREKKERFSLILESASTNQTSMYLCASSLGLAGGGDIQYFGAGTRLSVL.

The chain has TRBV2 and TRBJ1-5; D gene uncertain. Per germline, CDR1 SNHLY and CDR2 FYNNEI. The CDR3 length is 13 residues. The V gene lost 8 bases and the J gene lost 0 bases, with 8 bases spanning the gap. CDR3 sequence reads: CASLEHSNQPQHF. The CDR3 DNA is TGTGCCAGCTTGGAGCATAGCAATCAGCCCCAGCATTTT. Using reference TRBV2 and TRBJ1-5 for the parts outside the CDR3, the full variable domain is EPEVTQTPSHQVTQMGQEVILRCVPISNHLYFYWYRQILGQKVEFLVSFYNNEISEKSEIFDDQFSVERPDGSNFTLKIRSTKLEDSAMYFCASLEHSNQPQHFGDGTRLSIL.

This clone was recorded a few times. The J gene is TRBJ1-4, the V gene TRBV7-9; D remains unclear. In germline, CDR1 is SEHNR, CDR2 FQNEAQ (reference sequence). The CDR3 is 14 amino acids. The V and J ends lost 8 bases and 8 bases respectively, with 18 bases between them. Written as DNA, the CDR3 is TGTGCCAGCGCACAACCTCCGGAGTCGGAAAAACTGTTTTTT. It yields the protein CASAQPPESEKLFF. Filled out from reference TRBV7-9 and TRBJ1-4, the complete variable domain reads DTGVSQNPRHKITKRGQNVTFRCDPISEHNRLYWYRQTLGQGPEFLTYFQNEAQLEKSRLLSDRFSAERPKGSFSTLEIQRTEQGDSAMYLCASAQPPESEKLFFGSGTQLSVL.

For the CDR3, the DNA is TGTGCCAGCCTATATTCAGGGGGCCGGGTCGGGGAGCTGTTTTTT. Translated, it gives CASLYSGGRVGELFF. The rearrangement uses TRBV19 and TRBJ2-2, with 8 bases lining up with TRBD1. CDR1 and CDR2 (germline): LNHDA, SQIVND (reference sequence). The ends lost 9 bases at V and 7 bases at J; junction bases unmatched: 13. The CDR3 spans 15 residues.

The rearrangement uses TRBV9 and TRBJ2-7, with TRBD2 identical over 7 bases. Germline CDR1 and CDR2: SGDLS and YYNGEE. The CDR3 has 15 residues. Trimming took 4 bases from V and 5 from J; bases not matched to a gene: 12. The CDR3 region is CASSPPSGPPHEQYF. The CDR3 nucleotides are TGTGCCAGCAGCCCCCCTAGCGGCCCACCCCACGAGCAGTACTTC.

In nucleotides, the CDR3 is TGTGCCAGCAGTTTCTCCGGTGGCGTCCGGGACAGGTTTAACTATGGCTACACCTTC. Translation gives CASSFSGGVRDRFNYGYTF. The gene calls are TRBV28 and TRBJ1-2; TRBD1 matches 8 bases. The CDR3 runs to 19 residues. Germline lookup yields CDR1 MDHEN and CDR2 SYDVKM. V lost 3 bases and J lost 1; bases outside the gene matches: 16.

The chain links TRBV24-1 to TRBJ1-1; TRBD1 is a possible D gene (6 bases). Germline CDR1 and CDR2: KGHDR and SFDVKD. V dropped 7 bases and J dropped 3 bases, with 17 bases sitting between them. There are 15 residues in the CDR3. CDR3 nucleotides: TGTGCCACCAGGGCCACAGGGTTAGACGACACTGAAGCTTTCTTT. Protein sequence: CATRATGLDDTEAFF.

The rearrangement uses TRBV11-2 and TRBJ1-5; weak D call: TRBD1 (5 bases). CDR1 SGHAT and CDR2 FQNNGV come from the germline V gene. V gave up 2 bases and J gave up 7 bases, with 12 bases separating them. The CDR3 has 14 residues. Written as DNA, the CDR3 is TGTGCCAGCAGCTTACGGGCAGGGATACAGCCCCAGCATTTT. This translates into CASSLRAGIQPQHF. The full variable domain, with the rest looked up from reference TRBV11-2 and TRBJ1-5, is EAGVAQSPRYKIIEKRQSVAFWCNPISGHATLYWYQQILGQGPKLLIQFQNNGVVDDSQLPKDRFSAERLKGVDSTLKIQPAKLEDSAVYLCASSLRAGIQPQHFGDGTRLSIL.